The clone carrying this T cell receptor (beta chain) showed up just a few times. Its antigen is undetermined. This specimen comes from a study of T-cell memory formation after mild COVID-19. Using constant-segment primers, 5'RACE produced TCR alpha and TCR beta cDNA libraries carrying sample barcodes and UMIs. Using its own MiXCR run on the 5' RACE reads, TCRdb lists one record per CDR3 protein. This sample has about 130,000 distinct CDR3 sequences, with about a sixth found just once. CDR1 and CDR2 (germline): ENHRY, SYGVKD. The J segment lost 0 bases and the V segment lost 8 bases, leaving 4 bases of the junction unmatched. The CDR3 sequence is 14 residues long. General study results and limits: Nothing showed for sure that second-wave clones peaking on day 37 were SARS-CoV-2 specific. There were some responding clones in pre-infection memory, which suggested that cross-reactive memory had joined. CD4/CD8 balance held among clones contracting day 15 to 85, and later expanders leaned CD4+.

Sequencing was carried out using PBMCs or a T cell subset sorted from them (not recorded which). The rearrangement links TRBV10-3 to TRBJ2-1; 7 bases fit TRBD2. This receptor was obtained from a man aged 18 to 35 who had mild COVID-19 (a few samples of this study predate the infection). Cell type and time point are not known. CDR3 bases: TGTGCCATCGGGCGGGGGAGCTCCTACAATGAGCAGTTCTTC. Residues: CAIGRGSSYNEQFF.